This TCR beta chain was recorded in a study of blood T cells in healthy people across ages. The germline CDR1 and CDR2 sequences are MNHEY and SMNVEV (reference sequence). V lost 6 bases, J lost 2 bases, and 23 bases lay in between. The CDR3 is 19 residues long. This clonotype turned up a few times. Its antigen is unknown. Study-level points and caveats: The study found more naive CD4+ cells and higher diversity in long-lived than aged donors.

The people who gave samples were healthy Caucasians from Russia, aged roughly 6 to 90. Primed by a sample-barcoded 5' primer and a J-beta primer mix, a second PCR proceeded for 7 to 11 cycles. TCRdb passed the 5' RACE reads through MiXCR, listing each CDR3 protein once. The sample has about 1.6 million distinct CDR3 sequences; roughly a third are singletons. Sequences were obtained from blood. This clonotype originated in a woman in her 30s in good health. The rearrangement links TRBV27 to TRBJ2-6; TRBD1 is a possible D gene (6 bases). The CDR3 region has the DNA TGTGCCAGCAGAATTCTCCTCACAGGGCCCGAAACTGGGGCCAACGTCCTGACTTTC. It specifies CASRILLTGPETGANVLTF.